The clone carrying this T cell receptor (beta chain) was recorded only once. Its antigen is not known. V dropped 3 bases and J dropped 4; count of bases not matched to a gene: 4. Germline V gene data show CDR1 as SGHTA and CDR2 as FQGTGA. This CDR3 has 15 residues. The data derive from a study of cytomegalovirus exposure and HLA in healthy donors. Overall study: Among the 300 to 400 donors who were genotyped, approximately 83% fell in the genetic ancestry cluster that is associated with self-reported Caucasian donors.

PCR employed 60 Vbeta and 13 Jbeta primers. The repertoire was sequenced with immunoSEQ multiplex PCR; TCRdb's copy has only in-frame clones and lacks some. The data hold 95,000 to 150,000 clones, with roughly 60% observed a single time. Findings and caveats of the study: While the bulk of TCR sequences proved rare, some public TCRs turned up in many donors. According to reports, the classifier identified cytomegalovirus status with high specificity and sensitivity.

The sequence was collected from a man aged 35 to 55 in good health and CMV-seropositive. What was sequenced was PBMCs. The chain links TRBV7-3 to TRBJ2-3; TRBD1 matches 10 bases. The CDR3 DNA follows: TGTGCCAGCAGCTTTACTGGGACAGGGGCAGATACGCAGTATTTT. It translates to CASSFTGTGADTQYF.